This is a list of T cell receptor beta chains from one sample in a study of PD-L1 blockade in urothelial cancer. TCRdb's table, derived via immunoSEQ multiplex PCR, lists solely in-frame clones and lacks some. The sample contains about 45,000 clones, about four fifths of which appear only once. Here the sequenced sample was PBMCs, taken around atezolizumab (anti-PD-L1) treatment. These TCRs come from a man aged 55-75 years with urothelial cancer. CDR3s include the opening cysteine and the closing phenylalanine or tryptophan. D genes are given only for firm matches. Not every row has a clone size; where given, it reads once, few, many or a size class.

V: TRBV5-6; length: 16; J: TRBJ1-2; D: TRBD1; size: -; CDR3: CASSLSGGQWNYGYTF; DNA: TGTGCCAGCAGCTTGAGTGGGGGACAGTGGAACTATGGCTACACCTTC
V: TRBV29-1; length: 19; J: TRBJ2-1; D: -; size: medium-sized; CDR3: CSVARREQSISHYYNEQFF; DNA: TGCAGCGTTGCCCGCCGGGAACAGAGTATAAGTCATTACTACAATGAGCAGTTCTTC
V: TRBV5-6; length: 14; J: TRBJ1-2; D: TRBD1; size: -; CDR3: CASSLGQGRTGYTF; DNA: TGTGCCAGCAGCTTGGGACAGGGAAGGACTGGCTACACCTTC
V: TRBV30; length: 13; J: TRBJ1-2; D: -; size: once; CDR3: CAWSHSESYGYTF; DNA: TGTGCCTGGAGTCATTCTGAGTCCTATGGCTACACCTTC
V: TRBV19; length: 17; J: TRBJ2-2; D: TRBD1; size: -; CDR3: CASTSSHTGVGTGELFF; DNA: TGTGCCAGTACCAGCTCCCACACAGGGGTCGGCACCGGGGAGCTGTTTTTT
V: TRBV4-1; length: 17; J: TRBJ1-5; D: -; size: -; CDR3: CASSQDRGEGGNQPQHF; DNA: TGCGCCAGCAGCCAAGATCGGGGGGAGGGTGGGAATCAGCCCCAGCATTTT
V: TRBV6-4; length: 16; J: TRBJ2-5; D: TRBD2; size: -; CDR3: CASSDRTSGGQETQYF; DNA: TGTGCCAGCAGTGACCGGACTAGCGGGGGCCAAGAGACCCAGTACTTC
V: TRBV18; length: 13; J: TRBJ2-5; D: TRBD1; size: once; CDR3: CASSPDRGETQYF; DNA: TGTGCCAGCTCACCGGACAGGGGCGAGACCCAGTACTTC
V: TRBV5-1; length: 15; J: TRBJ1-1; D: -; size: -; CDR3: CASSLDGGMNTEAFF; DNA: TGCGCCAGCAGCTTGGACGGGGGGATGAACACTGAAGCTTTCTTT
V: TRBV5-6; length: 16; J: TRBJ2-7; D: -; size: once; CDR3: CASSLEGVSARYEQYF; DNA: TGTGCCAGCAGCTTGGAGGGGGTCAGCGCCCGCTACGAGCAGTACTTC
V: TRBV7-2; length: 16; J: TRBJ2-3; D: TRBD2; size: once; CDR3: CASRLPGGPESDTQYF; DNA: TGTGCCAGCAGGCTCCCGGGGGGGCCAGAATCAGATACGCAGTATTTT
V: TRBV7-9; length: 15; J: TRBJ2-2; D: TRBD1; size: -; CDR3: CASSLTGANTGELFF; DNA: TGTGCCAGCAGCCTGACAGGGGCGAACACCGGGGAGCTGTTTTTT
V: TRBV11-1; length: 16; J: TRBJ2-1; D: TRBD2; size: -; CDR3: CASSLLYSGGYNEQFF; DNA: TGTGCCAGCAGCCTCTTATATAGCGGGGGATACAATGAGCAGTTCTTC
V: TRBV6-1; length: 13; J: TRBJ1-4; D: -; size: -; CDR3: CATSRGVNEKLFF; DNA: TGTGCCACCTCCAGGGGCGTAAATGAAAAACTGTTTTTT
V: TRBV7-2; length: 13; J: TRBJ2-7; D: TRBD2; size: -; CDR3: CASSFFPGGGQYF; DNA: TGTGCCAGCAGTTTTTTCCCCGGGGGGGGGCAGTACTTC
V: TRBV30; length: 16; J: TRBJ2-3; D: -; size: -; CDR3: CAWSVLGRFFTDTQYF; DNA: TGTGCCTGGAGTGTACTAGGCAGATTTTTCACAGATACGCAGTATTTT
V: TRBV11-2; length: 16; J: TRBJ1-1; D: TRBD1; size: -; CDR3: CASRTPGQGARTEAFF; DNA: TGTGCCAGCAGAACACCGGGACAGGGGGCGCGGACTGAAGCTTTCTTT
V: TRBV28; length: 14; J: TRBJ2-7; D: TRBD2; size: once; CDR3: CASSLTGTRDEQYF; DNA: TGTGCCAGCAGTTTGACCGGGACTAGGGACGAGCAGTACTTC
V: TRBV7-8; length: 15; J: TRBJ1-4; D: TRBD1; size: -; CDR3: CASSLVGTGSEKLFF; DNA: TGTGCCAGCAGCTTAGTAGGGACAGGGAGCGAAAAACTGTTTTTT
V: TRBV5-1; length: 16; J: TRBJ1-1; D: TRBD1; size: -; CDR3: CASSFEGQGMGTEAFF; DNA: TGCGCCAGCAGCTTCGAGGGACAGGGTATGGGGACTGAAGCTTTCTTT
V: TRBV5-6; length: 16; J: TRBJ1-2; D: -; size: -; CDR3: CASSLAGRGSVDGYTF; DNA: TGTGCCAGCAGCTTGGCGGGGAGGGGTTCTGTTGACGGCTACACCTTC
V: TRBV10-1; length: 13; J: TRBJ1-1; D: TRBD1; size: -; CDR3: CASREDRATEAFF; DNA: TGCGCCAGCAGAGAGGACAGGGCCACTGAAGCTTTCTTT
V: TRBV19; length: 16; J: TRBJ1-4; D: -; size: -; CDR3: CASSIRTLSTNEKLFF; DNA: TGTGCCAGTAGTATACGGACACTTTCAACTAATGAAAAACTGTTTTTT
V: TRBV5-1; length: 15; J: TRBJ2-6; D: -; size: -; CDR3: CASSLELSGANVLTF; DNA: TGCGCCAGCAGCTTGGAGCTCTCTGGGGCCAACGTCCTGACTTTC
V: TRBV27; length: 13; J: TRBJ2-7; D: TRBD2; size: once; CDR3: CASRRWGGSEQYF; DNA: TGTGCCAGCAGAAGGTGGGGGGGGTCCGAGCAGTACTTC
V: TRBV28; length: 15; J: TRBJ1-2; D: TRBD1; size: -; CDR3: CASSPTGVNNYGYTF; DNA: TGTGCCAGCAGCCCAACAGGGGTAAACAACTATGGCTACACCTTC
V: TRBV29-1; length: 12; J: TRBJ1-2; D: TRBD1; size: few; CDR3: CSVLSTGPGYTF; DNA: TGCAGCGTACTATCGACAGGGCCTGGCTACACCTTC
V: TRBV11-3; length: 13; J: TRBJ2-5; D: -; size: few; CDR3: CASSLTREETQYF; DNA: TGTGCCAGCAGCTTGACTAGGGAGGAGACCCAGTACTTC
V: TRBV7-9; length: 16; J: TRBJ1-2; D: TRBD1; size: -; CDR3: CASSPQGAGSGYGYTF; DNA: TGTGCCAGCAGCCCTCAGGGGGCGGGGTCGGGCTATGGCTACACCTTC
V: TRBV28; length: 10; J: TRBJ1-1; D: -; size: -; CDR3: CASSFREAFF; DNA: TGTGCCAGCAGTTTCCGTGAAGCTTTCTTT
V: TRBV11-2; length: 15; J: TRBJ1-2; D: TRBD1; size: -; CDR3: CASSLNSGQAGGYTF; DNA: TGTGCCAGCAGCTTAAACTCGGGACAGGCGGGGGGCTACACCTTC
V: TRBV6-1; length: 16; J: TRBJ2-4; D: TRBD1; size: -; CDR3: CASSARTGEDKNIQYF; DNA: TGTGCCAGCAGTGCCCGGACAGGGGAGGACAAAAACATTCAGTACTTC
V: TRBV5-6; length: 17; J: TRBJ1-1; D: -; size: few; CDR3: CASSPTRRERGNTEAFF; DNA: TGTGCCAGCAGCCCCACCAGGAGGGAAAGAGGGAACACTGAAGCTTTCTTT
V: TRBV6-4; length: 18; J: TRBJ2-5; D: TRBD2; size: -; CDR3: CASSDPLCKRGVQETQYF; DNA: TGTGCCAGCAGTGACCCCTTGTGTAAGCGGGGAGTTCAAGAGACCCAGTACTTC
V: TRBV19; length: 17; J: TRBJ2-7; D: TRBD1; size: -; CDR3: CASSIARRDRGSYEQYF; DNA: TGTGCCAGTAGTATCGCCCGCCGGGACAGGGGGTCCTACGAGCAGTACTTC
V: TRBV28; length: 14; J: TRBJ2-1; D: -; size: -; CDR3: CASSLTATGDEQFF; DNA: TGTGCCAGCAGTCTTACGGCGACAGGCGATGAGCAGTTCTTC
V: TRBV19; length: 13; J: TRBJ1-2; D: TRBD1; size: -; CDR3: CASKGQGEYGYTF; DNA: TGTGCCAGTAAAGGACAGGGCGAATATGGCTACACCTTC
V: TRBV18; length: 16; J: TRBJ2-3; D: -; size: once; CDR3: CASSPTLGGGTDTQYF; DNA: TGTGCCAGCTCACCAACACTGGGAGGAGGGACAGATACGCAGTATTTT
V: TRBV29-1; length: 14; J: TRBJ2-7; D: -; size: -; CDR3: CSVGGAGGRDEQYF; DNA: TGCAGCGTTGGGGGGGCAGGGGGTAGGGACGAGCAGTACTTC
V: TRBV2; length: 13; J: TRBJ2-7; D: -; size: -; CDR3: CASMTDPSYEQYF; DNA: TGTGCCAGCATGACTGACCCCTCCTACGAGCAGTACTTC
V: TRBV27; length: 19; J: TRBJ2-3; D: TRBD2; size: -; CDR3: CASSPGPIVAGEITDTQYF; DNA: TGTGCCAGCAGTCCAGGCCCGATAGTAGCGGGGGAGATCACAGATACGCAGTATTTT
V: TRBV6-1; length: 11; J: TRBJ2-2; D: -; size: -; CDR3: CASKILGELFF; DNA: TGTGCCAGCAAAATACTCGGGGAGCTGTTTTTT
V: TRBV7-3; length: 18; J: TRBJ1-2; D: -; size: -; CDR3: CASSLFYGQGIPFYGYTF; DNA: TGTGCCAGCAGCTTATTCTACGGGCAGGGGATCCCCTTCTATGGCTACACCTTC
V: TRBV19; length: 13; J: TRBJ1-5; D: -; size: -; CDR3: CASSVSLNQPQHF; DNA: TGTGCCAGTAGTGTGAGCCTAAATCAGCCCCAGCATTTT
V: TRBV28; length: 12; J: TRBJ1-3; D: -; size: -; CDR3: CASRGDGNTIYF; DNA: TGTGCCAGCAGGGGCGATGGAAACACCATATATTTT
V: TRBV7-7; length: 15; J: TRBJ2-1; D: TRBD1; size: -; CDR3: CASSSATGPNNEQFF; DNA: TGTGCCAGCAGCTCCGCGACAGGGCCGAACAATGAGCAGTTCTTC
V: TRBV18; length: 15; J: TRBJ2-5; D: -; size: -; CDR3: CASSPLWGAAETQYF; DNA: TGTGCCAGCTCACCTCTATGGGGCGCAGCAGAGACCCAGTACTTC
V: TRBV19; length: 14; J: TRBJ2-7; D: -; size: -; CDR3: CASSIFGRRAEQYF; DNA: TGTGCCAGTAGTATATTTGGCAGAAGAGCGGAGCAGTACTTC
V: TRBV28; length: 14; J: TRBJ2-5; D: TRBD1; size: -; CDR3: CASSRQGVVGTQYF; DNA: TGTGCCAGCAGCAGACAGGGGGTCGTAGGGACCCAGTACTTC
V: TRBV19; length: 15; J: TRBJ1-1; D: -; size: once; CDR3: CASSPNRDTNTEAFF; DNA: TGTGCCAGTAGTCCAAACAGGGATACGAACACTGAAGCTTTCTTT
V: TRBV7-2; length: 15; J: TRBJ2-5; D: TRBD2; size: -; CDR3: CASSRTGGAYETQYF; DNA: TGTGCCAGCAGCCGCACCGGGGGGGCCTACGAGACCCAGTACTTC
V: TRBV19; length: 15; J: TRBJ2-3; D: TRBD1; size: -; CDR3: CASNLDRESTDTQYF; DNA: TGTGCCAGCAACTTGGACAGGGAGAGCACAGATACGCAGTATTTT
V: TRBV7-9; length: 13; J: TRBJ1-1; D: -; size: -; CDR3: CADREGSDTEAFF; DNA: TGTGCCGACCGGGAGGGTAGTGATACTGAAGCTTTCTTT
V: TRBV6-4; length: 15; J: TRBJ2-7; D: -; size: -; CDR3: CASSAWTAESYEQYF; DNA: TGTGCCAGCAGCGCTTGGACAGCGGAGTCCTACGAGCAGTACTTC
V: TRBV7-2; length: 16; J: TRBJ2-1; D: -; size: -; CDR3: CASSLVTGPSYNEQFF; DNA: TGTGCCAGCAGCTTAGTTACAGGCCCCTCCTACAATGAGCAGTTCTTC